A single TCR beta chain is shown here with its context. Original data processing: Counts of nucleated cells, estimated from reference gene primer amplification, were obtained. Only in-frame clones appear in the TCRdb table, and some are missing; sequencing was by immunoSEQ multiplex PCR. V and J calls and clone size come straight from that table; D and trimming were deduced from the DNA. Counted here are 90,000 to 130,000 clones, about 70% occurring once; the ten biggest clones make up more than 7.5%. The V gene lost 6 bases and the J gene lost 4 bases, with 9 bases spanning the gap. The CDR3 contains 12 residues. Germline V gene data show CDR1 as SNHLY and CDR2 as FYNNEI. This record comes from a study of blood T cell repertoires in COVID-19. Study details: Specimens from acute and convalescent COVID-19 originated in the United States, Italy and Spain. Sources were T cells, B-cell-depleted T cells, or PBMCs; the material itself was cDNA or gDNA.

Specimen: peripheral blood. The J gene is TRBJ1-1, the V gene TRBV2; no clear D. This clonotype was obtained from a woman aged 60-70 years with acute or convalescent COVID-19. CDR3 nucleotide sequence: TGTGCCAGCAGCTTCCGGGGCACTGAAGCTTTCTTT. This translates into CASSFRGTEAFF.